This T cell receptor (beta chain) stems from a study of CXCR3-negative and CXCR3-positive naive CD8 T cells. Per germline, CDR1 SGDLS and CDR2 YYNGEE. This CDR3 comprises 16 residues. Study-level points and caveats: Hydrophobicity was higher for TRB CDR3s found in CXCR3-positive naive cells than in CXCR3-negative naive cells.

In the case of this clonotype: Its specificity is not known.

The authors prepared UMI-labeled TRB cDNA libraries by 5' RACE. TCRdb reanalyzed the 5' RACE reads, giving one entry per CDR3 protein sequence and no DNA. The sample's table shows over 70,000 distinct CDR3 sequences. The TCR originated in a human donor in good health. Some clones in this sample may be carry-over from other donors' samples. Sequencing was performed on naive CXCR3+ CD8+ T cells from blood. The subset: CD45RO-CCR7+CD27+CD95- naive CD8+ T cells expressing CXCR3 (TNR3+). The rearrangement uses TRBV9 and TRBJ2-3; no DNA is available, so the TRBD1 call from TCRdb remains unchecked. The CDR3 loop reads CASSLQGGSLTDTQYF.